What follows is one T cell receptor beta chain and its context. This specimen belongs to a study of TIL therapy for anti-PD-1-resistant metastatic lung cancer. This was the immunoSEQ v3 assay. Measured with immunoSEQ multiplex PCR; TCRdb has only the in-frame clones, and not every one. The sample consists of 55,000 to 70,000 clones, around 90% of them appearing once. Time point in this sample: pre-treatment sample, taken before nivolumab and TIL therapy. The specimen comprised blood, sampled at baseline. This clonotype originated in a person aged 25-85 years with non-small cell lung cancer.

The CDR3 is CASSLGRGSSYEQYF. The CDR3 bases are TGTGCCAGCAGTTTGGGCAGGGGGTCTTCCTACGAGCAGTACTTC. This rearrangement joins TRBV28 to TRBJ2-7, with 7 bases identical to TRBD1. The germline V gene has CDR1 MDHEN and CDR2 SYDVKM. The CDR3 extends over 15 amino acids. The V and J ends lost 3 bases and 1 base, in that order; junction bases with no gene match: 6.